The rows below give T cell receptor beta chains drawn from one sample of a study of metastatic and nonmetastatic thyroid tumors. TCRdb re-called clones via MiXCR from the PCR reads. This sample has about 38,000 clones, with about 25% found just once. Sample: blood. These receptors came from a female donor with papillary thyroid cancer or a benign thyroid nodule (not recorded which). Some clones in this sample may be carry-over from other donors' samples. CDR3s leave out the opening cysteine and the closing phenylalanine or tryptophan. The order of the fields is V gene, J gene, CDR3 length, D gene, CDR3 protein. D genes are given only for firm matches.

V gene: TRBV12-3/TRBV12-4; J gene: TRBJ1-1; CDR3 length: 9; D gene: .; CDR3 protein: ASREGTQAF
V gene: TRBV2; J gene: TRBJ2-2; CDR3 length: 11; D gene: .; CDR3 protein: AGGLAVNGELF
V gene: TRBV6-1; J gene: TRBJ2-3; CDR3 length: 13; D gene: .; CDR3 protein: ASSELGEGTDTQY
V gene: TRBV27; J gene: TRBJ2-5; CDR3 length: 12; D gene: .; CDR3 protein: AISFGPLHLTQY
V gene: TRBV13; J gene: TRBJ2-3; CDR3 length: 12; D gene: .; CDR3 protein: ASSFQRNKDTQY
V gene: TRBV6-5; J gene: TRBJ2-7; CDR3 length: 14; D gene: .; CDR3 protein: ASSYSGLSPSYEQY
V gene: TRBV12-3/TRBV12-4; J gene: TRBJ2-6; CDR3 length: 13; D gene: .; CDR3 protein: ASKGSGSGANVLT
V gene: TRBV11-2; J gene: TRBJ2-7; CDR3 length: 12; D gene: .; CDR3 protein: ASSLGGPAYEQY
V gene: TRBV5-1; J gene: TRBJ1-6; CDR3 length: 15; D gene: TRBD1; CDR3 protein: ASSQYGQGGYNSPLH
V gene: TRBV5-1; J gene: TRBJ2-2; CDR3 length: 12; D gene: .; CDR3 protein: ASRPGGYTGELF
V gene: TRBV2; J gene: TRBJ1-1; CDR3 length: 15; D gene: .; CDR3 protein: ASSEGRSFQTNTEAF
V gene: TRBV6-1; J gene: TRBJ1-4; CDR3 length: 13; D gene: TRBD1; CDR3 protein: ASSQGQGFDEKLF
V gene: TRBV6-1; J gene: TRBJ2-2; CDR3 length: 15; D gene: .; CDR3 protein: ASSRRRSRGNTGELF
V gene: TRBV7-8; J gene: TRBJ2-7; CDR3 length: 11; D gene: .; CDR3 protein: ASSLEARLRQY
V gene: TRBV5-1; J gene: TRBJ2-3; CDR3 length: 14; D gene: TRBD2; CDR3 protein: ASSLQTSERRDTQY
V gene: TRBV5-1; J gene: TRBJ1-5; CDR3 length: 13; D gene: .; CDR3 protein: ASSLGQGRNQPQH
V gene: TRBV5-1; J gene: TRBJ2-3; CDR3 length: 11; D gene: .; CDR3 protein: ASSLAGSDTQY
V gene: TRBV28; J gene: TRBJ1-5; CDR3 length: 15; D gene: .; CDR3 protein: ASSFTHLRDLNQPQH
V gene: TRBV29-1; J gene: TRBJ1-3; CDR3 length: 15; D gene: .; CDR3 protein: SVGIMGAGEIWNTIY
V gene: TRBV5-1; J gene: TRBJ1-1; CDR3 length: 13; D gene: .; CDR3 protein: ASSEGRGTNNEDF
V gene: TRBV6-2/TRBV6-3; J gene: TRBJ2-3; CDR3 length: 15; D gene: .; CDR3 protein: ARSYLGSPPHTDTQY
V gene: TRBV4-1; J gene: TRBJ2-7; CDR3 length: 15; D gene: TRBD1; CDR3 protein: ASSHYLQDRGSGKQY
V gene: TRBV15; J gene: TRBJ2-5; CDR3 length: 11; D gene: .; CDR3 protein: ATSRDRPETQY
V gene: TRBV30; J gene: TRBJ1-1; CDR3 length: 13; D gene: .; CDR3 protein: AWRTIRAVDTEAF
V gene: TRBV19; J gene: TRBJ1-2; CDR3 length: 13; D gene: TRBD1; CDR3 protein: ASTPSGTGTYGYT
V gene: TRBV28; J gene: TRBJ2-7; CDR3 length: 12; D gene: TRBD2; CDR3 protein: ASSHPGGDYEQY
V gene: TRBV29-1; J gene: TRBJ1-2; CDR3 length: 9; D gene: .; CDR3 protein: SVAENYGYT
V gene: TRBV27; J gene: TRBJ2-5; CDR3 length: 16; D gene: TRBD2; CDR3 protein: ASSLRGTSGGVGETQY
V gene: TRBV27; J gene: TRBJ2-1; CDR3 length: 16; D gene: TRBD1; CDR3 protein: ASTPQVTRDRGRFEQF
V gene: TRBV10-1; J gene: TRBJ2-1; CDR3 length: 11; D gene: .; CDR3 protein: ASSGPPGNEQF
V gene: TRBV6-5; J gene: TRBJ1-1; CDR3 length: 13; D gene: .; CDR3 protein: ASSYSGVGGTEAF
V gene: TRBV28; J gene: TRBJ1-3; CDR3 length: 14; D gene: .; CDR3 protein: ASSAPGQNSGNTIY
V gene: TRBV10-3; J gene: TRBJ1-1; CDR3 length: 13; D gene: .; CDR3 protein: AVSDSIRGNTEAF
V gene: TRBV28; J gene: TRBJ2-5; CDR3 length: 17; D gene: TRBD1; CDR3 protein: ASSLGLGQSYGYQETQY
V gene: TRBV6-1; J gene: TRBJ2-7; CDR3 length: 9; D gene: .; CDR3 protein: ASSFEYEQY
V gene: TRBV6-1; J gene: TRBJ2-2; CDR3 length: 15; D gene: TRBD1; CDR3 protein: AISLGTGPLNTGDLF
V gene: TRBV10-3; J gene: TRBJ1-2; CDR3 length: 12; D gene: .; CDR3 protein: AISDGGQYYGYT
V gene: TRBV5-4; J gene: TRBJ1-2; CDR3 length: 12; D gene: .; CDR3 protein: ASSLVGSGYGYT
V gene: TRBV6-4; J gene: TRBJ1-2; CDR3 length: 13; D gene: .; CDR3 protein: ATSDRGRRPYGYT
V gene: TRBV6-1; J gene: TRBJ2-6; CDR3 length: 10; D gene: .; CDR3 protein: ASSLRSSVLT
V gene: TRBV12-3/TRBV12-4; J gene: TRBJ2-5; CDR3 length: 13; D gene: TRBD1; CDR3 protein: ASSSYRGRGETQY
V gene: TRBV30; J gene: TRBJ2-5; CDR3 length: 10; D gene: .; CDR3 protein: AWERDIETKY
V gene: TRBV7-3; J gene: TRBJ2-1; CDR3 length: 12; D gene: TRBD1; CDR3 protein: ASSRKAGGNEQF
V gene: TRBV20-1; J gene: TRBJ1-2; CDR3 length: 11; D gene: .; CDR3 protein: SARRVTFYGYT
V gene: TRBV5-6; J gene: TRBJ2-7; CDR3 length: 13; D gene: .; CDR3 protein: SSILWDMGPYEQY